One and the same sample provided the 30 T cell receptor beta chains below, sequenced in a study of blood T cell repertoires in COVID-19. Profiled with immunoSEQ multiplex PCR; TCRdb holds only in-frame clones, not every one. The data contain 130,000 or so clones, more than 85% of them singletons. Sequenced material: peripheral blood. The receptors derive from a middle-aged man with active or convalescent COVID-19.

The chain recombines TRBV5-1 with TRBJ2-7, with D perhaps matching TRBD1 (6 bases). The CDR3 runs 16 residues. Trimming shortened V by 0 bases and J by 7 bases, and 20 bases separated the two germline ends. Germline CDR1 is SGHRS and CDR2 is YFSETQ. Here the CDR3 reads CASSLGGGQSNKEQYF. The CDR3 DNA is TGCGCCAGCAGCTTGGGCGGTGGACAGAGCAATAAGGAGCAGTACTTC.

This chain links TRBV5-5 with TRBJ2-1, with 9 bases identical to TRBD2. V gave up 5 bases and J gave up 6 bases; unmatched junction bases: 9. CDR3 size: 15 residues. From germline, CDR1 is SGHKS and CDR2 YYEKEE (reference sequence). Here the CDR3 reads CASRDLAGVRNEQFF. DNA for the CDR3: TGTGCCAGCAGAGATTTAGCGGGAGTACGCAATGAGCAGTTCTTC.

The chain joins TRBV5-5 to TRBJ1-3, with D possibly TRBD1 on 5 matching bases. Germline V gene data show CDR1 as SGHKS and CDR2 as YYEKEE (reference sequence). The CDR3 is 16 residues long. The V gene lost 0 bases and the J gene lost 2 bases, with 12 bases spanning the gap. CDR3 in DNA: TGTGCCAGCAGCTTGGTGGTGACAGAAACTGGAAACACCATATATTTT. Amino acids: CASSLVVTETGNTIYF.

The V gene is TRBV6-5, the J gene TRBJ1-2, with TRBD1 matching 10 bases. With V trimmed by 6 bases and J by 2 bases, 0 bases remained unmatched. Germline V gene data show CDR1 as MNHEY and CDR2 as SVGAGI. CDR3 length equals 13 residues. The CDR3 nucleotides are TGTGCCAGCAGGGACAGGGGGAACTATGGCTACACCTTC. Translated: CASRDRGNYGYTF.

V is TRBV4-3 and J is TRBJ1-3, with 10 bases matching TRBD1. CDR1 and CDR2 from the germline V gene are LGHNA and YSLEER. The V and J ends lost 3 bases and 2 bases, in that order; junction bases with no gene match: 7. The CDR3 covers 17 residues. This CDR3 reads CASSQVWTGGAGNTIYF. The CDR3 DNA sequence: TGCGCCAGCAGCCAGGTGTGGACAGGGGGAGCTGGAAACACCATATATTTT.

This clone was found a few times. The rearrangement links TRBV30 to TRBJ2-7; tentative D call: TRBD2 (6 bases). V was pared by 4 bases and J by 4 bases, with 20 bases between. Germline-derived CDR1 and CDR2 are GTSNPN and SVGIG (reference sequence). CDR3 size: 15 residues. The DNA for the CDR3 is TGTGCCTGGATTCGTAGGGGAGCGGGTAGGTACGAGCAGTACTTC. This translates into CAWIRRGAGRYEQYF.

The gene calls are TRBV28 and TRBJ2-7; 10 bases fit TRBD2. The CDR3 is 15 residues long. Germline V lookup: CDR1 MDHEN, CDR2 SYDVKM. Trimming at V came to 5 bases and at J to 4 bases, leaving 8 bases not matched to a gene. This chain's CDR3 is CASSEPTSGKYEQYF. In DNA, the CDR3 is TGTGCCAGCAGTGAACCAACTAGCGGGAAATACGAGCAGTACTTC.

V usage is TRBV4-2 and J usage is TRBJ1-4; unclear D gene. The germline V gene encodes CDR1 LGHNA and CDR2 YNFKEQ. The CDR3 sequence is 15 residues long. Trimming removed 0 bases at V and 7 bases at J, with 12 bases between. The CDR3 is CASSQDVRRLEKLFF. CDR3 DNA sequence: TGTGCCAGCAGCCAAGATGTTAGGCGACTTGAAAAACTGTTTTTT.

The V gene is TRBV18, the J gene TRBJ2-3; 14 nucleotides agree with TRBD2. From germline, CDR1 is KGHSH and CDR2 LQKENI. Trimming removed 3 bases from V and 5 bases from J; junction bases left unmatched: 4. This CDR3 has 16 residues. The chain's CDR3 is CASSPQGLAGVDTQYF. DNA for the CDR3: TGTGCCAGCTCACCCCAGGGACTAGCGGGAGTAGATACGCAGTATTTT.

The CDR3 protein is CAISGAGGNEKLFF. CDR3 sequence (DNA): TGTGCCATCAGTGGAGCAGGGGGGAATGAAAAACTGTTTTTT. This sequence joins TRBV10-3 and TRBJ1-4, with TRBD1 identical over 7 bases. Trimming took 4 bases from V and 5 from J; bases not matched to a gene: 4. Germline-derived CDR1 and CDR2 are ENHRY and SYGVKD. The CDR3 consists of 14 residues.

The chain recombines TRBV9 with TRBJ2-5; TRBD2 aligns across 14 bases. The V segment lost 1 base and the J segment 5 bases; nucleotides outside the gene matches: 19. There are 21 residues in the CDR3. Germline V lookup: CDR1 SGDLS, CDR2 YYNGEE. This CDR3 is CASSVTSPTVPGLAGEETQYF. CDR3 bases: TGTGCCAGCAGCGTAACCTCCCCGACTGTGCCGGGACTAGCGGGAGAGGAGACCCAGTACTTC.

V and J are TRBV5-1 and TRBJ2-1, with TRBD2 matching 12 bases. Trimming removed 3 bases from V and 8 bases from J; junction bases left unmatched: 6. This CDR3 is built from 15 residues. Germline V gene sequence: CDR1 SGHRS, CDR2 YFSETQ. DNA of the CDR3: TGCGCCAGCAGCTCGACTAGCGGGAGCGGAGATGAGCAGTTCTTC. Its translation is CASSSTSGSGDEQFF.

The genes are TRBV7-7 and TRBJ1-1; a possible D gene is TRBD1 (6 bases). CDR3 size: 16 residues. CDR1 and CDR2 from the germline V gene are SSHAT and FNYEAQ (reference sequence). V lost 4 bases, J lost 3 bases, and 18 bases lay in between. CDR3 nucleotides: TGTGCCAGCAGCTCCCCCGCAGGGAGGGGGGACACTGAAGCTTTCTTT. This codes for CASSSPAGRGDTEAFF.

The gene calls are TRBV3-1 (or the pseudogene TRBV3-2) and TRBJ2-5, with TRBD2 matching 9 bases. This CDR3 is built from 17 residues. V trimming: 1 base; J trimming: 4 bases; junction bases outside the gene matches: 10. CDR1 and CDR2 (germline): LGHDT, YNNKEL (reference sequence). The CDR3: CASSQVTSGWTGETQYF. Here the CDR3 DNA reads TGTGCCAGCAGCCAAGTTACTAGCGGGTGGACAGGAGAGACCCAGTACTTC.

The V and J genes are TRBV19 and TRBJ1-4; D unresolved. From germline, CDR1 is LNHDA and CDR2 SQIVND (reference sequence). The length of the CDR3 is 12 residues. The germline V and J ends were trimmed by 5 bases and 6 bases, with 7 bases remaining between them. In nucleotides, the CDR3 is TGTGCCAGTAGTGGACTTGATGAAAAACTGTTTTTT. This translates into CASSGLDEKLFF.

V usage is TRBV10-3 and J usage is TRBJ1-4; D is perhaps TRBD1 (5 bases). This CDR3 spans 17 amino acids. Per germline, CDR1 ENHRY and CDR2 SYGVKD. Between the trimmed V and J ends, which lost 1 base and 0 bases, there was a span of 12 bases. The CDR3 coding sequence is TGTGCCATCAGTGAGTTGGGGCACCGTGCAACTAATGAAAAACTGTTTTTT. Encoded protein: CAISELGHRATNEKLFF.

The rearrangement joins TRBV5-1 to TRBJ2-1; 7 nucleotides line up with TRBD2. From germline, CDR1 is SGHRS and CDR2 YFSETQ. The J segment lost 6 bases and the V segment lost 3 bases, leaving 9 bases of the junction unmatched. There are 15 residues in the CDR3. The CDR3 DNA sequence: TGCGCCAGCAGCTCCTTGGCGGGAGCCAGCAATGAGCAGTTCTTC. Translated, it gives CASSSLAGASNEQFF.

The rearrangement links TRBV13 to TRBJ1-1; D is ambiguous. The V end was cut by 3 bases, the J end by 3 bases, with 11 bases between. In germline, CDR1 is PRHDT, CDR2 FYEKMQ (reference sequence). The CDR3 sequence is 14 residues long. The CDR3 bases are TGTGCCAGCAGCTTTTTTAGACGGGACACTGAAGCTTTCTTT. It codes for CASSFFRRDTEAFF.

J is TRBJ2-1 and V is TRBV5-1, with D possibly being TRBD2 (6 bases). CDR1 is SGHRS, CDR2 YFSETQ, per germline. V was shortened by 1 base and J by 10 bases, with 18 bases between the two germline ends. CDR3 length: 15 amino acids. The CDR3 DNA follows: TGCGCCAGCAGCTTGTTTTCAGAACAGGAGGGGGAGCAGTTCTTC. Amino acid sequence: CASSLFSEQEGEQFF. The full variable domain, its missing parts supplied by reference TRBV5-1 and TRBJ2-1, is KAGVTQTPRYLIKTRGQQVTLSCSPISGHRSVSWYQQTPGQGLQFLFEYFSETQRNKGNFPGRFSGRQFSNSRSEMNVSTLELGDSALYLCASSLFSEQEGEQFFGPGTRLTVL.

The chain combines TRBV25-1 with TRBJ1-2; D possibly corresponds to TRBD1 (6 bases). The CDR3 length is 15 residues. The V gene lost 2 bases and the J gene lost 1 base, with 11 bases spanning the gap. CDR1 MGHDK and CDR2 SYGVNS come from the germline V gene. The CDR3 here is CASSEPGAGNYGYTF. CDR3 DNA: TGTGCCAGCAGTGAACCAGGGGCCGGTAACTATGGCTACACCTTC.

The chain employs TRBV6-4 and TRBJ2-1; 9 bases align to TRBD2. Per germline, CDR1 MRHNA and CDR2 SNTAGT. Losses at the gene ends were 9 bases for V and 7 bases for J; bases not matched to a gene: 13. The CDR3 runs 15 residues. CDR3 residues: CASFLGAGGGNEQFF. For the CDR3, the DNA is TGTGCCAGTTTCCTAGGGGCGGGAGGGGGGAATGAGCAGTTCTTC.

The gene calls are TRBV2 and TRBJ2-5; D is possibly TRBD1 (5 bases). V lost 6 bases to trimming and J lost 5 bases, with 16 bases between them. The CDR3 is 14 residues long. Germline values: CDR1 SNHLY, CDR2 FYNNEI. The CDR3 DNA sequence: TGTGCCAGCAGGCCCCTAGGGGTTCGGGAGACCCAGTACTTC. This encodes CASRPLGVRETQYF. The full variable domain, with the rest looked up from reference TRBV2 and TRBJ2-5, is EPEVTQTPSHQVTQMGQEVILRCVPISNHLYFYWYRQILGQKVEFLVSFYNNEISEKSEIFDDQFSVERPDGSNFTLKIRSTKLEDSAMYFCASRPLGVRETQYFGPGTRLLVL.

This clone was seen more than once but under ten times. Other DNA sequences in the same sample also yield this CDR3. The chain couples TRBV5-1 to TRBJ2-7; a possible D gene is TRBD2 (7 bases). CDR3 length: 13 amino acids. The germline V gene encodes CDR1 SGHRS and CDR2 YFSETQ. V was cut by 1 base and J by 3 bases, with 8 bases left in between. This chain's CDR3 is CASSLRGGYEQYF. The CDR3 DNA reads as TGCGCCAGCAGCTTGAGGGGGGGCTACGAGCAGTACTTC.

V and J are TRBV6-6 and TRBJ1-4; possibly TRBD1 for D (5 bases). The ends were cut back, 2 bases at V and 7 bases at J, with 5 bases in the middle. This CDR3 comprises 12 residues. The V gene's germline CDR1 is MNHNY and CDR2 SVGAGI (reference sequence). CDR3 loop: CASSYGAEKLFF. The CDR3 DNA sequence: TGTGCCAGCAGTTACGGGGCTGAAAAACTGTTTTTT.

The CDR3 DNA sequence: TGTGCCAGCGCAAGACTAGCGGGGTCGCAGTATTTT. Translation: CASARLAGSQYF. The chain joins TRBV2 to TRBJ2-3, with 11 bases lining up with TRBD2. The CDR3 spans 12 residues. CDR1 is SNHLY, CDR2 FYNNEI, per germline. V lost 8 bases, J lost 10 bases, and 5 bases stayed unmatched.

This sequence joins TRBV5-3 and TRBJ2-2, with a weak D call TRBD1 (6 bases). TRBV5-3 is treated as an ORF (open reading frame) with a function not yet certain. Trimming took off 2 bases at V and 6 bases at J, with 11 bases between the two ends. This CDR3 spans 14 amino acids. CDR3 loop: CARSFGQKPGELFF. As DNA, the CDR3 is TGTGCCAGAAGCTTCGGACAGAAACCCGGGGAGCTGTTTTTT.

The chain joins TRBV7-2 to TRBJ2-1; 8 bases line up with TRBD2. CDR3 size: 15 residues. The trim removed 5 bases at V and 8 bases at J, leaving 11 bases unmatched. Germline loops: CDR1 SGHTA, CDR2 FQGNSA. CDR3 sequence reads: CASSNRGGPAYEQFF. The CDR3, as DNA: TGTGCCAGCAGCAACCGGGGGGGCCCGGCCTATGAGCAGTTCTTC. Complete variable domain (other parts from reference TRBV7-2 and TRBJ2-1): GAGVSQSPSNKVTEKGKDVELRCDPISGHTALYWYRQSLGQGLEFLIYFQGNSAPDKSGLPSDRFSAERTGGSVSTLTIQRTQQEDSAVYLCASSNRGGPAYEQFFGPGTRLTVL.

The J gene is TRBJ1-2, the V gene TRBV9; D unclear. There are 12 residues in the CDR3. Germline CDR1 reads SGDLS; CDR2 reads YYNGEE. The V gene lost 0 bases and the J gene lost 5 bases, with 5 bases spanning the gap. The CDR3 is CASSVDKYGYTF. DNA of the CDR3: TGTGCCAGCAGCGTAGATAAATATGGCTACACCTTC.

CDR3 nucleotide sequence: TGTGCCAGCAGTTCCCTTCCGTTCTATAGCAATCAGCCCCAGCATTTT. Translated, it gives CASSSLPFYSNQPQHF. The chain carries TRBV6-6 and TRBJ1-5; D is undetermined. The CDR3 sequence is 16 residues long. Trimming pared 4 bases from V and 0 bases from J, leaving 13 bases between. Per germline, CDR1 MNHNY and CDR2 SVGAGI (reference sequence).

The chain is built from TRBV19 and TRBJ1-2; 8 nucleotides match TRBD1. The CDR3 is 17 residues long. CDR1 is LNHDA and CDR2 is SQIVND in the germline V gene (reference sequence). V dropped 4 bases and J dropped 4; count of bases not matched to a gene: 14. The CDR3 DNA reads TGTGCCAGTAGTACCCCCGGGACAGGACTTAGTCTCTATGGCTACACCTTC. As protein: CASSTPGTGLSLYGYTF.